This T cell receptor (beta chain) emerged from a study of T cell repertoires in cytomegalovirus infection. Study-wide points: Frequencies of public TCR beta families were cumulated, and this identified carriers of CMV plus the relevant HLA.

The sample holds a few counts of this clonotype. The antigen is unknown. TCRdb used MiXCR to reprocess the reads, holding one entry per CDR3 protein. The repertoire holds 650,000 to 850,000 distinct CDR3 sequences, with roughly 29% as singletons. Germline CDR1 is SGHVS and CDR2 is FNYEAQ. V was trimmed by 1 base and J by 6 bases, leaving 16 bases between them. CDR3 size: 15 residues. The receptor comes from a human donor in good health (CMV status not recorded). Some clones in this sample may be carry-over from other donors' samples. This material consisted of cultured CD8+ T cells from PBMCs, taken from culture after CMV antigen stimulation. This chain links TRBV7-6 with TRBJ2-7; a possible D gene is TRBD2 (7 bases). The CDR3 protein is CASSLEGGEGTEQYF. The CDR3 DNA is TGTGCCAGCAGCTTAGAGGGGGGGGAGGGAACCGAGCAGTACTTC. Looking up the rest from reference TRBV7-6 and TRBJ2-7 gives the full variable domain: GAGVSQSPRYKVTKRGQDVALRCDPISGHVSLYWYRQALGQGPEFLTYFNYEAQQDKSGLPNDRFSAERPEGSISTLTIQRTEQRDSAMYRCASSLEGGEGTEQYFGPGTRLTVT.